This passage covers 9 T cell receptor beta chains from one sample sequenced in a study of cytomegalovirus exposure and HLA in healthy donors. The table came from immunoSEQ multiplex PCR; TCRdb's copy has only in-frame clones and leaves some out. The sample has about 180,000 clones; just under 90% are singletons. The sequenced material came from PBMCs. The source is a woman aged 25 to 45 in good health and CMV-seronegative.

The V call is TRBV19, the J call TRBJ2-7; perhaps TRBD2 as D (6 bases). Trimming left V 2 bases short and J 2 bases short, with 16 bases between. Per germline, CDR1 LNHDA and CDR2 SQIVND (reference sequence). The CDR3 sequence is 16 residues long. The CDR3 sequence is CASSISSGLGAYEQYF. The CDR3 coding sequence is TGTGCCAGTAGTATAAGTTCGGGACTCGGTGCCTACGAGCAGTACTTC.

V gene TRBV30 combines with J gene TRBJ1-5; maybe TRBD1 (5 bases). Germline V lookup: CDR1 GTSNPN, CDR2 SVGIG (reference sequence). The CDR3 contains 13 residues. Trimming cost V 1 base and J 6 bases, with 10 bases left between them. The CDR3 loop is CAWSGGVGQPQHF. The DNA for the CDR3 is TGTGCCTGGAGTGGGGGGGTGGGTCAGCCCCAGCATTTT.

This clone has only one observation. The J gene is TRBJ1-1, the V gene TRBV4-2, with D possibly matching TRBD1 (5 bases). The germline CDR1 and CDR2 sequences are LGHNA and YNFKEQ. The CDR3 contains 16 residues. V dropped 1 base and J dropped 0 bases, with 12 bases sitting between them. The CDR3, as DNA: TGTGCCAGCAGCCAAGGAAACACAGGTATGAACACTGAAGCTTTCTTT. Its translation: CASSQGNTGMNTEAFF.

The chain joins TRBV2 to TRBJ2-3; TRBD1 agrees at 7 bases. J lost 6 bases, V lost 6 bases, and 9 bases had no gene match. From germline, CDR1 is SNHLY and CDR2 FYNNEI. The CDR3 contains 14 residues. The CDR3 region is CASRIKTGIDTQYF. The CDR3 DNA reads as TGTGCCAGCAGGATAAAGACAGGGATCGATACGCAGTATTTT.

The V and J genes are TRBV12-5 and TRBJ2-5, with D maybe TRBD2 (7 bases). CDR3 size: 16 residues. Germline V CDR1 and CDR2: LGHNT, FRNRAP. V lost 7 bases and J lost 0, with 18 bases in between. CDR3 sequence reads: CASVTGTGGYQETQYF. DNA of the CDR3: TGTGCTAGTGTCACAGGGACCGGGGGGTACCAAGAGACCCAGTACTTC.

The rearrangement uses TRBV7-8 and TRBJ1-1, with D unresolved. The CDR3 extends over 12 amino acids. Trimming pared 3 bases from V and 2 bases from J, leaving 4 bases between. CDR1 SGHVS and CDR2 FQNEAQ come from the germline V gene. CDR3 in amino acids: CASSFVNTEAFF. The CDR3 DNA follows: TGTGCCAGCAGCTTCGTTAACACTGAAGCTTTCTTT.

This clone came up once. The chain uses TRBV9 and TRBJ2-3; 8 bases agree with TRBD1. Trimming at V came to 0 bases and at J to 3 bases, leaving 3 bases not matched to a gene. CDR1 and CDR2 (germline): SGDLS, YYNGEE. This CDR3 region has 15 residues. In DNA, the CDR3 is TGTGCCAGCAGCGTAGGGACAGGGTTTACAGATACGCAGTATTTT. This gives the protein CASSVGTGFTDTQYF. Complete variable domain (other parts from reference TRBV9 and TRBJ2-3): DSGVTQTPKHLITATGQRVTLRCSPRSGDLSVYWYQQSLDQGLQFLIQYYNGEERAKGNILERFSAQQFPDLHSELNLSSLELGDSALYFCASSVGTGFTDTQYFGPGTRLTVL.

The chain employs TRBV5-1 and TRBJ1-1; D gene unclear. Trimming removed 4 bases at V and 1 base at J, with 11 bases between. This CDR3 spans 14 amino acids. Per germline, CDR1 SGHRS and CDR2 YFSETQ. The CDR3 region is CASSPVEENTEAFF. CDR3 sequence (DNA): TGCGCCAGCAGCCCGGTGGAGGAGAACACTGAAGCTTTCTTT.

The chain couples TRBV30 to TRBJ2-1; 8 bases map to TRBD2. The germline V gene encodes CDR1 GTSNPN and CDR2 SVGIG (reference sequence). The J segment lost 8 bases and the V segment lost 0 bases, leaving 6 bases of the junction unmatched. The CDR3 has 14 amino acids. The CDR3 here is CAWSVGTSSHEQFF. CDR3 DNA: TGTGCCTGGAGTGTAGGGACTAGTTCCCATGAGCAGTTCTTC.